The 6 T cell receptor beta chains given below trace back to one sample, sequenced in a study of OX40 agonist ivuxolimab in advanced cancers. Libraries were prepared by immunoSEQ multiplex PCR; TCRdb keeps only in-frame clonotypes and omits some of them. The sample has 65,000 to 90,000 clones, roughly 92% seen once; the top ten hold around 7.3%. The sample in question was CD4+ or CD8+ T cells sorted from blood, obtained in a trial of the OX40 agonist ivuxolimab. The source is an adult with an advanced solid tumor such as melanoma, head and neck, liver or kidney cancer.

The gene calls are TRBV10-3 and TRBJ2-7, with TRBD1 matching over 9 bases. J gave up 5 bases and V 5 bases, and 7 bases lay outside the gene matches. This CDR3 has 14 residues. Germline assignment: CDR1 ENHRY and CDR2 SYGVKD. As DNA, the CDR3 is TGTGCCATCAGTCCTGGACAGGGGCCAAACGAGCAGTACTTC. Translated: CAISPGQGPNEQYF.

CDR3 protein: CASNLGQGGHEQYF. The CDR3 DNA sequence: TGCGCCAGCAATCTGGGACAGGGTGGCCACGAGCAGTACTTC. This chain uses TRBV5-1 with TRBJ2-7; 9 bases align to TRBD1. Losses at the gene ends were 6 bases for V and 5 bases for J; bases not matched to a gene: 9. The V gene's germline CDR1 is SGHRS and CDR2 YFSETQ. The CDR3 extends over 14 amino acids.

The chain links TRBV4-1 to TRBJ1-2; D uncertain. This CDR3 spans 12 amino acids. Trimming removed 3 bases at V and 2 bases at J, with 4 bases between. CDR1 is MGHRA and CDR2 is YSYEKL in the germline V gene. The CDR3 here is CASSQDNYGYTF. CDR3 bases: TGCGCCAGCAGCCAGGACAACTATGGCTACACCTTC.

This chain joins TRBV7-9 and TRBJ2-7, with 9 bases matching TRBD1. The CDR3 is 15 residues long. Germline V CDR1 and CDR2: SEHNR, FQNEAQ (reference sequence). Germline trimming cut 0 bases from V and 6 bases from J; bases unmatched to any gene: 6. The chain's CDR3 is CASSLAEQGAIEQYF. CDR3 DNA: TGTGCCAGCAGCTTAGCGGAACAGGGGGCAATCGAGCAGTACTTC.

The rearrangement links TRBV2 to TRBJ1-6, with a tentative D call TRBD1 (6 bases). The CDR3 runs 20 residues. The ends were cut back, 7 bases at V and 0 bases at J, with 25 bases in the middle. From germline, CDR1 is SNHLY and CDR2 FYNNEI. The CDR3 sequence: CASTPAWSGQLPSYNSPLHF. The CDR3 coding sequence is TGTGCCAGCACCCCCGCGTGGTCCGGACAGCTGCCCTCCTATAATTCACCCCTCCACTTT.

The CDR3 loop is CASSPGTGYGYTF. As DNA, the CDR3 is TGTGCCAGCAGTCCCGGGACAGGGTATGGCTACACCTTC. This sequence joins TRBV27 and TRBJ1-2; 9 positions match TRBD1. The length of the CDR3 is 13 residues. Looked up from germline, CDR1 is MNHEY and CDR2 is SMNVEV (reference sequence). J lost 5 bases, V lost 5 bases, and 3 bases had no gene match.